The T cell receptor beta chain described here comes from a study of shared clonotypes between healthy human individuals. General study findings and limits: Estimated richness was generally greater in naive than memory subsets.

Worth noting for this clone: The antigen is undetermined.

The V gene end was trimmed by 2 bases and the J gene end by 4 bases; junction bases not matched to a gene: 1. This CDR3 is built from 14 residues. The germline CDR1 and CDR2 sequences are MNHEY and SVGAGI. In the original processing: Filtering of immunoSEQ junctional sequences could not match full-length read filtering. TCRdb keeps only in-frame clones here, not all; method: immunoSEQ multiplex PCR. The V and J calls and clone size are taken from that table; D and trimming were inferred from the DNA. The table shows about 1.1 million clones, with approximately 80% occurring only once. The receptor was isolated from a man between 18 and 29 years old in good health. Some clones in this sample may be carry-over from other donors' samples. The specimen sequenced was memory CD4+ T cells from PBMCs. Subset indicated: CD45RA-negative fraction. The chain is built from TRBV6-5 and TRBJ1-2, with TRBD1 matching 10 bases. The DNA for the CDR3 is TGTGCCAGCAGTTACGGGACAGGGGTCTATGGCTACACCTTC. It specifies CASSYGTGVYGYTF.